This TCR beta chain was recorded in a study of blood T cells in healthy people across ages. Study-wide findings and caveats: Nothing was known about donor CMV status, and this possibly confounded expanded clonotype changes. Any conclusive comparison of naive versus antigen-experienced cells was prevented by using unsorted PBMCs.

Per germline, CDR1 SGHRS and CDR2 YFSETQ. The CDR3 loop spans 16 amino acids. V lost 4 bases, J lost 4 bases, and 18 bases lay in between. The authors ran a second PCR of 7 to 11 cycles using a sample-barcoded 5' primer and a J-beta primer mix. Researchers report that a template-switch adaptor with 12 random nucleotides tagged each cDNA molecule. TCRdb redid the calling of the 5' RACE reads with MiXCR, one entry per CDR3 protein. The data show 600,000 or so distinct CDR3 sequences, roughly 48% seen once. On this clonotype itself: Its target is unknown.

The genes are TRBV5-1 and TRBJ2-1, with a tentative D call TRBD2 (6 bases). The TCR sequence derives from a man older than 75 in good health. The sequencing input was blood. The CDR3 DNA reads as TGCGCCAGCAGCATGGATCGGCTAGCGCGGTACAATGAGCAGTTCTTC. It encodes CASSMDRLARYNEQFF.